The source of this T cell receptor (beta chain) is a study of blood T cell repertoires in COVID-19. The overall study: Spain, Italy and the United States supplied samples that represented acute and convalescent COVID-19. T cells, B-cell-depleted T cells, or PBMCs provided the cDNA or gDNA that served as material.

Per the study methods: Estimation of nucleated cell counts was performed using reference gene primer amplification. The data were produced by immunoSEQ multiplex PCR, yet TCRdb's version contains in-frame clones alone and is incomplete. V and J calls and clone size are as listed in that table; D and trimming were resolved from the DNA. Of over 150,000 clones listed, around 82% are singletons. From germline, CDR1 is SGHRS and CDR2 YFSETQ. The CDR3 has 16 residues. V trimming: 4 bases; J trimming: 7 bases; junction bases outside the gene matches: 10. The receptor was isolated from a woman of 80 years or more with acute or convalescent COVID-19. This chain joins TRBV5-1 and TRBJ2-2; 10 bases agree with TRBD2. The specimen sequenced was peripheral blood. For the CDR3, the DNA is TGCGCCAGCAGCGTGACCGGGACTAGCGATGGCGGGGAGCTGTTTTTT. It codes for CASSVTGTSDGGELFF. The full variable domain, with the rest looked up from reference TRBV5-1 and TRBJ2-2, is KAGVTQTPRYLIKTRGQQVTLSCSPISGHRSVSWYQQTPGQGLQFLFEYFSETQRNKGNFPGRFSGRQFSNSRSEMNVSTLELGDSALYLCASSVTGTSDGGELFFGEGSRLTVL.